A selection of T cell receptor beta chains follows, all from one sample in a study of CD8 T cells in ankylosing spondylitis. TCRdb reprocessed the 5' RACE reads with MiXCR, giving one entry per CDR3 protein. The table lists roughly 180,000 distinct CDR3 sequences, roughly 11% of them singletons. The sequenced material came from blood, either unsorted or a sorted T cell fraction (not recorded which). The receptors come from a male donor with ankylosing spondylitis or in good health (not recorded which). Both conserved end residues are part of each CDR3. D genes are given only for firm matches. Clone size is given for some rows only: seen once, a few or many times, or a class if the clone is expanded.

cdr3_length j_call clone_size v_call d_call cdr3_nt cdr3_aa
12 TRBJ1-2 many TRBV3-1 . TGTGCCAGCACCGCCGGCAGCTATGGCTACACCTTC CASTAGSYGYTF
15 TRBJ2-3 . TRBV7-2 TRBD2 TGTGCCAGCAGCGTGACTAGCGGGGTGACAGATACGCAGTATTTT CASSVTSGVTDTQYF
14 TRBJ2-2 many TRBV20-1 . TGCAGTGCTAGAGTGCAATCTACTGCCGGGGAGCTGTTTTTT CSARVQSTAGELFF
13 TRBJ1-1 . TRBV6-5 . TGTGCCAGCAGTTACCAGGAGAACACTGAAGCTTTCTTT CASSYQENTEAFF
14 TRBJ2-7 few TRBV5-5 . TGTGCCAGCAGCTCGACGACCGTTACCTACGAGCAGTACTTC CASSSTTVTYEQYF
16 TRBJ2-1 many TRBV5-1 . TGCGCCAGCAGCTTGACGCGGGGGGGACAGGGGAATGAGCAGTTCTTC CASSLTRGGQGNEQFF
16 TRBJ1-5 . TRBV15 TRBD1 TGTGCCACCAGCAAGTGGACAGGGGGCATAAATCAGCCCCAGCATTTT CATSKWTGGINQPQHF
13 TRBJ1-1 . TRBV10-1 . TGCGCCAGCAGAGGGGAACCGAACACTGAAGCTTTCTTT CASRGEPNTEAFF
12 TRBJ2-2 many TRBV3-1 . TGTGCCAGCAGCCCATTTTCCGGGGAGCTGTTTTTT CASSPFSGELFF
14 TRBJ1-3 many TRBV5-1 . TGCGCCAGCAGCCTGGAAGACTCTGGAAACACCATATATTTT CASSLEDSGNTIYF
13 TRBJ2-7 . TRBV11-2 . TGTGCCAGCAGCTTAGATATGATTCGGGAGCAGTACTTC CASSLDMIREQYF
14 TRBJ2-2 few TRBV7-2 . TGTGCCAGCAGCTTAATCTACGGGCGAGGGGAGCTGTTTTTT CASSLIYGRGELFF
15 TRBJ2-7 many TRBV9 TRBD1 TGTGCCAGCAGCGTAGGCGACAGGGGGCTTGAAGAGCAGTACTTC CASSVGDRGLEEQYF
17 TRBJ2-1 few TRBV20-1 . TGCAGTGCTAGAGATCCGGGGCCCAGGGGGGTCAACAATGAGCAGTTCTTC CSARDPGPRGVNNEQFF
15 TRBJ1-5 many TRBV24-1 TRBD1 TGTGCCACCAGTGATCCCGGGACAGGGAATCAGCCCCAGCATTTT CATSDPGTGNQPQHF
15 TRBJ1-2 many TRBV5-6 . TGTGCCAGCAGCCGTGCCCCGGGAACCCGCCTGAGCTACACCTTC CASSRAPGTRLSYTF
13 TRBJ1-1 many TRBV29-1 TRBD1 TGCAGCGTTAAGGTCAGGGGGCTTGGTGAAGCTTTCTTT CSVKVRGLGEAFF
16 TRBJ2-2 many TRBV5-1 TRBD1 TGCGCCAGCAGCACTACAGGGGGCGCGGATACCGGGGAGCTGTTTTTT CASSTTGGADTGELFF
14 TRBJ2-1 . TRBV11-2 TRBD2 TGTGCCAGCAGCCTCTCTAGCGGGAGAAATGAGCAGTTCTTC CASSLSSGRNEQFF
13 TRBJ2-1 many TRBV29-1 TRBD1 TGCAGCGGGGGACAGGGAGGATACAATGAGCAGTTCTTC CSGGQGGYNEQFF
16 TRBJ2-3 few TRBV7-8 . TGTGCCAGCAGCTTAGATGTGGCGGGGTCTACAGATACGCAGTATTTT CASSLDVAGSTDTQYF
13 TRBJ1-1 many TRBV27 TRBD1 TGTGCCAGCAGCTCTACAGGGGACACTGAAGCTTTCTTT CASSSTGDTEAFF
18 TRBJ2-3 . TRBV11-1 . TGTGCCAGCAGCCCCCCCTATAGGGCCACCGAGAAATCAGATACGCAGTATTTT CASSPPYRATEKSDTQYF
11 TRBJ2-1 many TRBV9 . TGTGCCAGCAGCTACGGGGATGAGCAGTTCTTC CASSYGDEQFF
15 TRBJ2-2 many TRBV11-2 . TGTGCCAGCAGCCCAACCGGGACAATAGGCGGGGAGCTGTTTTTT CASSPTGTIGGELFF
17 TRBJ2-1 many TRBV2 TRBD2 TGTGCCAGCAGAGCAAGGACTAGCGGGGGGGCCCTTGGTGAGCAGTTCTTC CASRARTSGGALGEQFF
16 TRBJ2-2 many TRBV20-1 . TGCAGTGCTAGAGCCCTCCAGGACACAAGCACCGGGGAGCTGTTTTTT CSARALQDTSTGELFF
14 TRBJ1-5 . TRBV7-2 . TGTGCCAGCAGCTTGATACAGGGTGATCAGCCCCAGCATTTT CASSLIQGDQPQHF
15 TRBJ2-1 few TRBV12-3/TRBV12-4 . TGTGCCAGCAGGGAGTTTGGGGGGGCCTCTGATGAGCAGTTCTTC CASREFGGASDEQFF
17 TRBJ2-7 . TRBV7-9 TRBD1 TGTGCCAGCAGCATCTCGACCGGGACAGGGCAGATCTACGAGCAGTACTTC CASSISTGTGQIYEQYF
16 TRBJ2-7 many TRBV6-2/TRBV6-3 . TGTGCCAGCTGCCCTCGGGGTGGGGAGCTAGTCTACGAGCAGTACTTC CASCPRGGELVYEQYF
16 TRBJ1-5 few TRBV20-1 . TGCAGTGCTAGAGACGAACCAGGGGTAGGTAATCAGCCCCAGCATTTT CSARDEPGVGNQPQHF
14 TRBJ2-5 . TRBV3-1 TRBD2 TGTGCCAGCAGTGGACTAGCGGAACAAGAGACCCAGTACTTC CASSGLAEQETQYF
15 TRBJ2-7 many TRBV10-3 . TGTGCCATCAGTGACGGGACGACAACCTTTTACGAGCAGTACTTC CAISDGTTTFYEQYF
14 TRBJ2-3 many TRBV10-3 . TGTGCCATCAGCAAGTCTAGCGCCACAGATACGCAGTATTTT CAISKSSATDTQYF
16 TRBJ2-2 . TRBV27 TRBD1 TGTGCCAGCAGTTTATGGGGACAGGGGGCGCCCGGGGAGCTGTTTTTT CASSLWGQGAPGELFF
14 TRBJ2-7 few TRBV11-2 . TGTGCCAGCAGCTTAAAGGCGATCTCCTACGAGCAGTACTTC CASSLKAISYEQYF
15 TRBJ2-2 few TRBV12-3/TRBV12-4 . TGTGCCAGCAGTTTCGGGGGCCCGAACACCGGGGAGCTGTTTTTT CASSFGGPNTGELFF
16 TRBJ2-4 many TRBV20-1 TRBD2 TGCAGTGCTAGAGTGAAAGCGGGAACTGCCAAAAACATTCAGTACTTC CSARVKAGTAKNIQYF